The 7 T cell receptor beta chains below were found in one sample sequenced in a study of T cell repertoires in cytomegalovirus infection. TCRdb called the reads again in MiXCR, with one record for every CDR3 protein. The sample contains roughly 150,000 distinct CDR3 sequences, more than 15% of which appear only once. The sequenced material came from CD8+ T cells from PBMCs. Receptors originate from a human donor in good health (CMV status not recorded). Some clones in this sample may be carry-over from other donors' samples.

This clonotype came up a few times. As DNA, the CDR3 is TGCAGTGCTCACATTTGGCCGGGACACGCAAACACTGAAGCTTTCTTT. Amino acid sequence: CSAHIWPGHANTEAFF. This chain links TRBV20-1 with TRBJ1-1, with TRBD1 as a possible D gene (6 bases). With 5 bases removed from V and 2 bases from J, the gap between germline ends came to 21 bases. CDR3 length equals 16 residues. Per the germline V gene, CDR1 is DFQATT and CDR2 is SNEGSKA (reference sequence).

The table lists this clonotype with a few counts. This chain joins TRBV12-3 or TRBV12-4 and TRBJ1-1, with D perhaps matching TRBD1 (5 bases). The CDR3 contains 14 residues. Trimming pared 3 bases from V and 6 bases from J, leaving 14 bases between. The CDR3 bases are TGTGCCAGCAGTTTTGGGACCATCGGCGCTGAAGCTTTCTTT. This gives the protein CASSFGTIGAEAFF.

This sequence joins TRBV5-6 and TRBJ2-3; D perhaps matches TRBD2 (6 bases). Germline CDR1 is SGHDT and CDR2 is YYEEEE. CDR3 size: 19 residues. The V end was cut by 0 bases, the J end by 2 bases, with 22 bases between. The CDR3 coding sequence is TGTGCCAGCAGCTTGGCCGGAGGTAACCGGAGGGGATTCACAGATACGCAGTATTTT. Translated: CASSLAGGNRRGFTDTQYF.

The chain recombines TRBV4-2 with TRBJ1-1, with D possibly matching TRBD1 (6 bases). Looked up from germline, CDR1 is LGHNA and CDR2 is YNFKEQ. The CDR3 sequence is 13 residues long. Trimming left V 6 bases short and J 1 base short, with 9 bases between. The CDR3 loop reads CASSTGWNTEAFF. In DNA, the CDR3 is TGTGCCAGCAGTACAGGGTGGAACACTGAAGCTTTCTTT.

For the CDR3, the DNA is TGTGCCAGCAGCGCCGGGACTAGCGTTTCCTACGAGCAGTACTTC. Translating it yields CASSAGTSVSYEQYF. The J gene is TRBJ2-7, the V gene TRBV9; 10 nucleotides match TRBD2. The length of the CDR3 is 15 residues. Losses at the gene ends were 3 bases for V and 1 base for J; bases not matched to a gene: 4. CDR1 is SGDLS, CDR2 YYNGEE, per germline. The whole variable domain, filled in from reference TRBV9 and TRBJ2-7, reads DSGVTQTPKHLITATGQRVTLRCSPRSGDLSVYWYQQSLDQGLQFLIQYYNGEERAKGNILERFSAQQFPDLHSELNLSSLELGDSALYFCASSAGTSVSYEQYFGPGTRLTVT.

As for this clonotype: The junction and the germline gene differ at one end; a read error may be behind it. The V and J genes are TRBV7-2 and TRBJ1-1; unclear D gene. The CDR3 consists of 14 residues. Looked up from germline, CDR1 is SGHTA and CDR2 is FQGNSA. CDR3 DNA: TGTGCCAGCAGCTTATTGGGTAACACTGCTGAACCTTTCTTT. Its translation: CASSLLGNTAEPFF. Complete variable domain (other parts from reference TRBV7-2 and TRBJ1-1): GAGVSQSPSNKVTEKGKDVELRCDPISGHTALYWYRQSLGQGLEFLIYFQGNSAPDKSGLPSDRFSAERTGGSVSTLTIQRTQQEDSAVYLCASSLLGNTAEPFFGQGTRLTVV.

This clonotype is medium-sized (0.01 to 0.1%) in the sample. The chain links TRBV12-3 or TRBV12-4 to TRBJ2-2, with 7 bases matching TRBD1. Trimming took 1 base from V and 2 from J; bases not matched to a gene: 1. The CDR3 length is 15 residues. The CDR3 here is CASSLGTGNTGELFF. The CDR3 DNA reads TGTGCCAGCAGTTTAGGGACAGGAAACACCGGGGAGCTGTTTTTT.